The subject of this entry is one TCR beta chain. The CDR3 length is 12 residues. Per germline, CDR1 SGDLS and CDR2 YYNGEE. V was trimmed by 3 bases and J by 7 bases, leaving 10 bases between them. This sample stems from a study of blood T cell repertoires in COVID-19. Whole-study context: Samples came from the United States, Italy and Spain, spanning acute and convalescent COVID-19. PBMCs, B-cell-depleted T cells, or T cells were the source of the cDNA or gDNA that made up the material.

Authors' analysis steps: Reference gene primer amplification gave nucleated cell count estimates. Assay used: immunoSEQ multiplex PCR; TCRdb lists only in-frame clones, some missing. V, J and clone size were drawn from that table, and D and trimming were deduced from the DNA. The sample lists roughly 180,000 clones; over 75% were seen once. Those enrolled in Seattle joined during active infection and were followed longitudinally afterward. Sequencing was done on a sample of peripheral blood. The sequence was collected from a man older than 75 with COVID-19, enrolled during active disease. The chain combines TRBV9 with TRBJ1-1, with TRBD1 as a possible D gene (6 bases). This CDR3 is CASSEGDGEAFF. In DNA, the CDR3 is TGTGCCAGCAGCGAGGGGGACGGTGAAGCTTTCTTT.